This TCR beta chain was retrieved from a study of cytomegalovirus exposure and HLA in healthy donors. Overall study results and limits: The study labeled 150 to 200 TCR beta chains cytomegalovirus-associated. The authors confirmed in vitro that a few CMV-associated chains were specific for CMV antigens.

Assay used: immunoSEQ multiplex PCR; TCRdb lists only in-frame clones, some missing. The data show approximately 41,000 clones, with about 93% seen just once and approximately 3.2% held by the top ten. V lost 3 bases and J 4 bases, leaving 12 bases between the germline ends. There are 14 residues in the CDR3. Germline loops: CDR1 MNHNS, CDR2 SASEGT. Comment on this clone: Its antigen is unknown.

The chain carries TRBV6-1 and TRBJ2-5; D is uncertain. Sequencing was done on a sample of PBMCs. The receptor was derived from a man younger than 30 in good health and CMV-seronegative. This chain's CDR3 is CASSDGAAGETQYF. CDR3 DNA: TGTGCCAGCAGTGATGGAGCAGCTGGAGAGACCCAGTACTTC.